The 7 T cell receptor beta chains below were found in one sample sequenced in a study of T cell clones after liver transplantation. The protocol was immunoSEQ multiplex PCR, while the TCRdb copy is restricted to in-frame clones and leaves out a portion. This sample has about 45,000 clones; roughly 86% occur once, and the top ten carry roughly 2.5%. This material consisted of CD4+ T cells from blood, taken 24 months after liver transplant. Receptor source: a human patient who received a liver transplant. Some T cells may have come from the graft donor.

The chain uses TRBV7-9 and TRBJ2-1; 7 nucleotides agree with TRBD2. The CDR3 has 14 residues. The germline gives CDR1 SEHNR, CDR2 FQNEAQ (reference sequence). The V and J ends lost 1 base and 7 bases, in that order; junction bases with no gene match: 4. CDR3 region: CASSLDLAVNEQFF. CDR3 sequence (DNA): TGTGCCAGCAGCTTAGATCTAGCGGTAAATGAGCAGTTCTTC.

This chain joins TRBV5-1 and TRBJ2-1; no definite D call. Germline CDR1 and CDR2: SGHRS and YFSETQ. CDR3 length: 15 amino acids. The V and J ends lost 3 bases and 3 bases respectively, with 13 bases between them. The chain's CDR3 is CASSSRLSSYNEQFF. The CDR3 nucleotides are TGCGCCAGCAGCTCAAGACTGAGCAGCTACAATGAGCAGTTCTTC. The full variable domain, with the rest looked up from reference TRBV5-1 and TRBJ2-1, is KAGVTQTPRYLIKTRGQQVTLSCSPISGHRSVSWYQQTPGQGLQFLFEYFSETQRNKGNFPGRFSGRQFSNSRSEMNVSTLELGDSALYLCASSSRLSSYNEQFFGPGTRLTVL.

This chain connects TRBV10-3 to TRBJ2-3, with D perhaps matching TRBD2 (6 bases). The V gene's germline CDR1 is ENHRY and CDR2 SYGVKD. Trimming removed 4 bases from V and 2 bases from J, with 10 bases in between. The CDR3 totals 14 residues. CDR3 sequence (DNA): TGTGCCATCAGTGCCGCGGGAACCACAGATACGCAGTATTTT. It encodes CAISAAGTTDTQYF.

V and J are TRBV7-6 and TRBJ2-2, with D unresolved. V was clipped by 1 base and J by 0 bases, with 9 bases between them. Germline-derived CDR1 and CDR2 are SGHVS and FNYEAQ. The CDR3 loop spans 16 amino acids. The CDR3 coding sequence is TGTGCCAGCAGCTTAGGTGCAGTGACGAACACCGGGGAGCTGTTTTTT. Protein product: CASSLGAVTNTGELFF.

The CDR3: CASGRKETQYF. CDR3 sequence (DNA): TGTGCCAGCGGCAGGAAAGAGACCCAGTACTTC. The chain employs TRBV6-1 and TRBJ2-5, with D uncertain. The ends were cut back, 8 bases at V and 3 bases at J, with 7 bases in the middle. The CDR3 is 11 residues long. Germline-derived CDR1 and CDR2 are MNHNS and SASEGT.

This clone was picked up a small number of times. This chain connects TRBV2 to TRBJ2-5, with TRBD1 matching over 8 bases. V shed 4 bases, J shed 4 bases, and the junction held 2 bases outside the gene matches. Germline values: CDR1 SNHLY, CDR2 FYNNEI. The CDR3 runs 13 residues. Written as DNA, the CDR3 is TGTGCCAGCAGTGCCGGGACAGGAGAGACCCAGTACTTC. It specifies CASSAGTGETQYF.

J is TRBJ2-2 and V is TRBV4-2; D unresolved. Germline V lookup: CDR1 LGHNA, CDR2 YNFKEQ. V shed 0 bases and J shed 5 bases, with 7 bases lying between them. This CDR3 comprises 14 residues. As DNA, the CDR3 is TGTGCCAGCAGCCAAGATTTCAGGACCGGGGAGCTGTTTTTT. Its protein product is CASSQDFRTGELFF.